A single sample is the source of the 22 T cell receptor beta chains below, sequenced in a study of CD4 T cells in relation to SARS-CoV-2 and coronaviruses. Measured with immunoSEQ multiplex PCR; TCRdb has only the in-frame clones, and not every one. The sample records about 21,000 clones, roughly 79% being singletons. Unexposed donor CD4+ T cells date from 2011-2018, before the COVID-19 pandemic. The cells were cultured for approximately ten days before CD4+ T cells were isolated. These receptors lack a known antigen. Input material: CD4+ T cells from PBMCs, cultured in vitro. The origin of the receptors is a human donor in good health.

The V and J genes are TRBV4-2 and TRBJ2-5; 12 bases are a match to TRBD2. Germline values: CDR1 LGHNA, CDR2 YNFKEQ. This CDR3 is built from 18 residues. The junction had 9 bases not matched to a gene; V was cut back by 0 bases and J by 4 bases. The CDR3 protein is CASSQEVPSGRGRETQYF. CDR3 in DNA: TGTGCCAGCAGCCAAGAAGTGCCTAGCGGGAGGGGGAGAGAGACCCAGTACTTC.

This sequence joins TRBV18 and TRBJ1-5; D remains unclear. Trimming shortened V by 2 bases and J by 5 bases, and 7 bases separated the two germline ends. Germline lookup yields CDR1 KGHSH and CDR2 LQKENI. The CDR3 contains 13 residues. The CDR3 sequence is CASSPDRDQPQHF. Here the CDR3 DNA reads TGTGCCAGCTCACCAGATAGAGATCAGCCCCAGCATTTT.

The chain couples TRBV7-9 to TRBJ2-5, with 9 bases fitting TRBD2. CDR3 length: 14 amino acids. Germline lookup yields CDR1 SEHNR and CDR2 FQNEAQ (reference sequence). Trimming removed 3 bases from V and 5 bases from J; junction bases left unmatched: 4. Written as DNA, the CDR3 is TGTGCCAGCAGCTTTAGCGGGAGACAGGAGACCCAGTACTTC. Protein sequence: CASSFSGRQETQYF.

This clone was found a few times. This rearrangement joins TRBV24-1 to TRBJ1-1; D remains ambiguous. Trimming pared 3 bases from V and 5 bases from J, leaving 6 bases between. CDR1 and CDR2 from the germline V gene are KGHDR and SFDVKD. This CDR3 is 12 amino acids long. CDR3 in amino acids: CATSDTNTEAFF. CDR3 sequence (DNA): TGTGCCACCAGTGATACTAATACTGAAGCTTTCTTT.

This sequence joins TRBV19 and TRBJ1-5; no definite D call. Germline CDR1 is LNHDA and CDR2 is SQIVND (reference sequence). The germline V and J ends were trimmed by 6 bases and 6 bases, with 18 bases remaining between them. The CDR3 extends over 15 amino acids. The CDR3 DNA reads TGTGCCAGTAGGAGCTACACGCGGAACAGTCAGCCCCAGCATTTT. It encodes CASRSYTRNSQPQHF. Complete variable domain (other parts from reference TRBV19 and TRBJ1-5): DGGITQSPKYLFRKEGQNVTLSCEQNLNHDAMYWYRQDPGQGLRLIYYSQIVNDFQKGDIAEGYSVSREKKESFPLTVTSAQKNPTAFYLCASRSYTRNSQPQHFGDGTRLSIL.

The rearrangement joins TRBV2 to TRBJ1-5; D call uncertain. The CDR3 has 13 amino acids. V dropped 6 bases and J dropped 2 bases, with 8 bases sitting between them. Germline assignment: CDR1 SNHLY and CDR2 FYNNEI. The CDR3 DNA sequence: TGTGCCAGCAGAAGGGAGGGCAATCAGCCCCAGCATTTT. This encodes CASRREGNQPQHF.

This rearrangement joins TRBV11-1 to TRBJ2-7; either TRBD1 or TRBD2 may fit D (5 bases each). The CDR3 has 13 residues. V gave up 3 bases and J gave up 0 bases, with 6 bases separating them. Germline V gene data show CDR1 as SGHAT and CDR2 as FQDESV (reference sequence). The CDR3 nucleotides are TGTGCCAGCAGCTTCGGGACCTCCTACGAGCAGTACTTC. Translating gives CASSFGTSYEQYF.

This chain connects TRBV3-1 (or the pseudogene TRBV3-2) to TRBJ2-5; D not certain. Trimming stripped 2 bases from V and 4 bases from J, with 8 bases between. Germline V gene data show CDR1 as LGHDT and CDR2 as YNNKEL (reference sequence). The CDR3 covers 13 residues. The DNA for the CDR3 is TGTGCCAGCAGCCAATCTCTCCGAGAGACCCAGTACTTC. This encodes CASSQSLRETQYF.

About this clone itself: A read error may account for a junction end that differs from germline. J is TRBJ1-1 and V is TRBV19; possible D gene TRBD1, 6 bases. CDR1 and CDR2 from the germline V gene are LNHDA and SQIVND (reference sequence). This CDR3 is 14 amino acids long. CDR3 loop: CASSLDRTNTEAFF. As DNA, the CDR3 is TGTGCCAGTAGTCTAGACAGGACGAACACTGAAGCTTTCTTT.

The rearrangement links TRBV6-1 to TRBJ2-6; D is ambiguous. With 1 base removed from V and 0 bases from J, the gap between germline ends came to 4 bases. CDR3 length: 15 residues. From germline, CDR1 is MNHNS and CDR2 SASEGT. The CDR3 DNA sequence: TGTGCCAGCAGTGAAGGGGGCTCTGGGGCCAACGTCCTGACTTTC. Translation: CASSEGGSGANVLTF.

This sequence joins TRBV19 and TRBJ2-3; 12 nucleotides agree with TRBD1. CDR1 is LNHDA and CDR2 is SQIVND in the germline V gene (reference sequence). The CDR3 sequence is 15 residues long. The trim removed 6 bases at V and 2 bases at J, leaving 3 bases unmatched. CDR3 DNA sequence: TGTGCCAGTAGCCCGGGACAGGGGGCCACAGATACGCAGTATTTT. Translation: CASSPGQGATDTQYF.

The CDR3 region has the DNA TGTGCCACCAGCCGATCGACAGGGAAAAACACTGAAGCTTTCTTT. It encodes CATSRSTGKNTEAFF. The rearrangement joins TRBV15 to TRBJ1-1; 7 bases fit TRBD1. CDR1 is LNHNV, CDR2 YYDKDF, per germline (reference sequence). V was pared by 5 bases and J by 2 bases, with 8 bases of the junction left unmatched. The CDR3 is made up of 15 amino acids.

The chain employs TRBV2 and TRBJ2-5, with D possibly TRBD2 on 5 matching bases. Trimming cost V 5 bases and J 4 bases, with 17 bases left between them. There are 15 residues in the CDR3. In germline, CDR1 is SNHLY, CDR2 FYNNEI. The CDR3 sequence is CASSPPRGTRETQYF. The CDR3, as DNA: TGTGCCAGCAGTCCCCCCCGGGGAACCCGAGAGACCCAGTACTTC.

The chain links TRBV21-1 to TRBJ1-1. TRBV21-1 is an annotated pseudogene. This CDR3 contains 14 residues. The CDR3: CASSKKGVWIEAFF. CDR3 DNA: TGTGCCAGCAGCAAAAAAGGAGTCTGGATTGAAGCTTTCTTT.

The chain uses TRBV29-1 and TRBJ2-7, with D possibly TRBD1 on 5 matching bases. The germline V gene encodes CDR1 SQVTM and CDR2 ANQGSEA. Between the trimmed V and J ends, which lost 7 bases and 4 bases, there was a span of 11 bases. The CDR3 has 11 amino acids. The CDR3, as DNA: TGCAGCGGGGGCACTACATACGAGCAGTACTTC. Its protein is CSGGTTYEQYF.

The chain employs TRBV10-3 and TRBJ1-1, with 9 bases fitting TRBD1. Trimming cost V 6 bases and J 7 bases; bases outside gene matches: 12. The CDR3 has 15 residues. CDR1 and CDR2 (germline): ENHRY, SYGVKD. As DNA, the CDR3 is TGTGCCATCAGCGACATGGGACAGGGAGGCTATGAAGCTTTCTTT. As protein: CAISDMGQGGYEAFF.

The chain links TRBV24-1 to TRBJ2-5; TRBD2 aligns across 9 bases. Germline CDR1 reads KGHDR; CDR2 reads SFDVKD. Trimming at V came to 3 bases and at J to 0 bases, leaving 7 bases not matched to a gene. The CDR3 runs to 17 residues. CDR3 nucleotide sequence: TGTGCCACCAGTGATCGTCCCGGGACTAGCTACCAAGAGACCCAGTACTTC. Its translation is CATSDRPGTSYQETQYF.

The chain links TRBV30 to TRBJ2-3, with D unresolved. Germline V gene lookup returns CDR1 GTSNPN and CDR2 SVGIG (reference sequence). The V end lost 0 bases, the J end lost 4 bases, and 17 bases lay between the germline ends. The CDR3 sequence is 16 residues long. The DNA of the CDR3 is TGTGCCTGGAGTGTAAGGGCTACCATTGCCGCAGATACGCAGTATTTT. It yields the protein CAWSVRATIAADTQYF.

The chain carries TRBV10-2 and TRBJ2-6; D is tentatively TRBD1 or TRBD2 (5 bases each). Germline CDR1 is WSHSY and CDR2 is SAAADI. Trimming cost V 6 bases and J 2 bases, with 17 bases left between them. The CDR3 sequence is 17 residues long. The CDR3 DNA is TGCGCCAGCAGACGGGACCTTGCCGTTCCTGGGGCCAACGTCCTGACTTTC. Encoded protein: CASRRDLAVPGANVLTF.

V usage is TRBV12-5 and J usage is TRBJ2-7, with TRBD1 identical over 9 bases. The V and J ends lost 1 base and 3 bases, in that order; junction bases with no gene match: 4. CDR3 length: 15 residues. The germline CDR1 and CDR2 sequences are LGHNT and FRNRAP. The CDR3 is CASGLGQGDHYEQYF. The CDR3 DNA sequence: TGTGCTAGTGGTTTGGGACAGGGGGACCACTACGAGCAGTACTTC. The full variable domain, in which reference TRBV12-5 and TRBJ2-7 provide the parts outside the CDR3, is DARVTQTPRHKVTEMGQEVTMRCQPILGHNTVFWYRQTMMQGLELLAYFRNRAPLDDSGMPKDRFSAEMPDATLATLKIQPSEPRDSAVYFCASGLGQGDHYEQYFGPGTRLTVT.

The V and J genes are TRBV20-1 and TRBJ1-2; maybe TRBD1 (6 bases). The V end lost 3 bases, the J end lost 7 bases, and 15 bases lay between the germline ends. CDR3 length: 13 residues. Germline assignment: CDR1 DFQATT and CDR2 SNEGSKA (reference sequence). For the CDR3, the DNA is TGCAGTGCTAGTACCGGGGGGCCAAGTGGCTACACCTTC. It specifies CSASTGGPSGYTF.

A few counts support this clone. The chain combines TRBV27 with TRBJ1-1; 7 bases align to TRBD1. Trimming cost V 6 bases and J 4 bases; bases outside gene matches: 8. CDR1 MNHEY and CDR2 SMNVEV come from the germline V gene (reference sequence). The CDR3 spans 14 residues. The CDR3 protein is CASRVQGGSTEAFF. The CDR3 bases are TGTGCCAGCAGGGTGCAGGGGGGGAGCACTGAAGCTTTCTTT.